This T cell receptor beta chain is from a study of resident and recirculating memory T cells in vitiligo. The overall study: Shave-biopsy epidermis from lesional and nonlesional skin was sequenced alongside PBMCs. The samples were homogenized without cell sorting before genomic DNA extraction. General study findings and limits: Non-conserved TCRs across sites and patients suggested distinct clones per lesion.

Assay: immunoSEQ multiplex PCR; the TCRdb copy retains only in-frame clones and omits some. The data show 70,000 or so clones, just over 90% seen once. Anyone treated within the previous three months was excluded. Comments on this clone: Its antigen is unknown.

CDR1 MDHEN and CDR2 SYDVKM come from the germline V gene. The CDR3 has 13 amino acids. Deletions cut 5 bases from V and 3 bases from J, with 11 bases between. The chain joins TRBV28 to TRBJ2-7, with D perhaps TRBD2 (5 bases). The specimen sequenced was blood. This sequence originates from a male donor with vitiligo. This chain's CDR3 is CASSRRNDYEQYF. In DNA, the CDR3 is TGTGCCAGCAGTAGGAGGAACGACTACGAGCAGTACTTC.